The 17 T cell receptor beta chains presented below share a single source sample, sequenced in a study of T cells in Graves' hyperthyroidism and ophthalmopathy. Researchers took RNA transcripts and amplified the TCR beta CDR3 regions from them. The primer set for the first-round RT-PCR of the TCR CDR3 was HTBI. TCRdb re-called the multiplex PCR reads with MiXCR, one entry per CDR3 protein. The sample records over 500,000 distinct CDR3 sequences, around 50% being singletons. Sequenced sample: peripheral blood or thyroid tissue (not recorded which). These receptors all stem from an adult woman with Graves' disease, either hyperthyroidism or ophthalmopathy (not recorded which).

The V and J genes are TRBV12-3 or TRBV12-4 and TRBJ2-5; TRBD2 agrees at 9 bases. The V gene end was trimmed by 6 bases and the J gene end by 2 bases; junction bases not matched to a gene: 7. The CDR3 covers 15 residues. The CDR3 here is CASRLGTSNQETQYF. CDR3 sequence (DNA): TGTGCCAGCAGACTGGGGACTAGCAATCAAGAGACCCAGTACTTC.

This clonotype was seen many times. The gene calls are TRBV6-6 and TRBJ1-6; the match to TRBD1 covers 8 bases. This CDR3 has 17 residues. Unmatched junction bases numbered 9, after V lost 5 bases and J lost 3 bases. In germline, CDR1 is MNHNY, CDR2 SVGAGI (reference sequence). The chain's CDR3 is CASSARTGSFYNSPLHF. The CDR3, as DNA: TGTGCCAGCAGTGCCAGGACAGGGAGTTTCTATAATTCACCCCTCCACTTT.

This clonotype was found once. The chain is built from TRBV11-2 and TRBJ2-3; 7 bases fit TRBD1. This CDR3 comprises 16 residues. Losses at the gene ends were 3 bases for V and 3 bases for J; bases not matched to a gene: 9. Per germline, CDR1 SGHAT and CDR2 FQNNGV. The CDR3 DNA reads TGTGCCAGCAGCTTGATGGCAGGGGGAGAGACAGATACGCAGTATTTT. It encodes CASSLMAGGETDTQYF.

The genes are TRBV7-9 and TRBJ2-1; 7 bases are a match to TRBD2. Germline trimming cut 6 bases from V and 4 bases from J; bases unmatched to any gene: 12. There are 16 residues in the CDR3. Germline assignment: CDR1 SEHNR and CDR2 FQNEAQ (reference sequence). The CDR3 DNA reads TGTGCCAGCAGGGGGCTGAGGCGGGAGTTGTACAATGAGCAGTTCTTC. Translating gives CASRGLRRELYNEQFF. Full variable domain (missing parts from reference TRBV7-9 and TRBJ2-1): DTGVSQNPRHKITKRGQNVTFRCDPISEHNRLYWYRQTLGQGPEFLTYFQNEAQLEKSRLLSDRFSAERPKGSFSTLEIQRTEQGDSAMYLCASRGLRRELYNEQFFGPGTRLTVL.

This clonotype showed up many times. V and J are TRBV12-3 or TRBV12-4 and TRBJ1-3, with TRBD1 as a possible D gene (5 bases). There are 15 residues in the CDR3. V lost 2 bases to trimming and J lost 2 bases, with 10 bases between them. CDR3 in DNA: TGTGCCAGCAGTTTAAGGGGTTGGACTGGAAACACCATATATTTT. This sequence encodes CASSLRGWTGNTIYF.

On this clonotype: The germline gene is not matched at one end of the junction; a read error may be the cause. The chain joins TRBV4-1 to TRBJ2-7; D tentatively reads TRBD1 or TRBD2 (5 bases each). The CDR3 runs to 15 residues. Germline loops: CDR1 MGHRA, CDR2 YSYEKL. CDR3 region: CASSSSISGSYEQYF. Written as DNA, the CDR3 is TGTGCCAGCAGTTCGTCCATTTCAGGGAGCTACGAGCAGTACTTC.

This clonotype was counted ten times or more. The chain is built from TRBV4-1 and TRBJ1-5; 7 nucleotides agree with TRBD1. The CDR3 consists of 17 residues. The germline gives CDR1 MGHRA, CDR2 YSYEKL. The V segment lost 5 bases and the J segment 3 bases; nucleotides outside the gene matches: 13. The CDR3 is CASSLGQPGRLNQPQHF. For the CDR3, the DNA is TGCGCCAGCAGCTTGGGACAGCCAGGGAGACTCAATCAGCCCCAGCATTTT.

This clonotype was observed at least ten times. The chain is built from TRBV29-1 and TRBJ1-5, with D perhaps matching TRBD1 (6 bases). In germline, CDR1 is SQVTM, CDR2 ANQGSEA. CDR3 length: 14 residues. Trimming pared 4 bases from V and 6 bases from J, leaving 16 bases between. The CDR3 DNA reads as TGCAGCGTTGCCACAGGGAGTGGGGCTCAGCCCCAGCATTTT. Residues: CSVATGSGAQPQHF.

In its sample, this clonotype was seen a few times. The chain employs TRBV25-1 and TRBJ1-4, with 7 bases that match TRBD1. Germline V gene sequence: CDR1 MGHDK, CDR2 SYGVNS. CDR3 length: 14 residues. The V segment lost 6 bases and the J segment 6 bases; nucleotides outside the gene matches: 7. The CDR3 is CASSEGQPYEKLFF. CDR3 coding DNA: TGTGCCAGCAGCGAGGGACAGCCTTATGAAAAACTGTTTTTT.

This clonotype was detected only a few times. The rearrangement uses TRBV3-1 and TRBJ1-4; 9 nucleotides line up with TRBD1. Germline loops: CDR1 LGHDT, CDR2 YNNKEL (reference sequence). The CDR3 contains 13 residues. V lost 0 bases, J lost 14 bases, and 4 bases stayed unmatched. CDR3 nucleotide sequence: TGTGCCAGCAGCCAAGAGGGGACAGGGCTCCTGTTTTTT. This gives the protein CASSQEGTGLLFF.

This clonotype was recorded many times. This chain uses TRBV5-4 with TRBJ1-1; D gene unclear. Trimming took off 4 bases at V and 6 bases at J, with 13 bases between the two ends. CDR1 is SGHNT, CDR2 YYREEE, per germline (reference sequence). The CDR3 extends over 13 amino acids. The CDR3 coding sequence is TGTGCCAGCAGCCCGTACAGAGGAGCTGAAGCTTTCTTT. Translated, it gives CASSPYRGAEAFF.

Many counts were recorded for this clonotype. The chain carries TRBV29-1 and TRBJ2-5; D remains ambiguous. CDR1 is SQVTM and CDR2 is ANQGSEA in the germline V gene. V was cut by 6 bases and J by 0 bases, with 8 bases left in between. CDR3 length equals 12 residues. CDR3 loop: CSVSEYQETQYF. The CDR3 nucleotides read TGCAGCGTGTCAGAATACCAAGAGACCCAGTACTTC. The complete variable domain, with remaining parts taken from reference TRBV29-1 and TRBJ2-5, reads SAVISQKPSRDICQRGTSLTIQCQVDSQVTMMFWYRQQPGQSLTLIATANQGSEATYESGFVIDKFPISRPNLTFSTLTVSNMSPEDSSIYLCSVSEYQETQYFGPGTRLLVL.

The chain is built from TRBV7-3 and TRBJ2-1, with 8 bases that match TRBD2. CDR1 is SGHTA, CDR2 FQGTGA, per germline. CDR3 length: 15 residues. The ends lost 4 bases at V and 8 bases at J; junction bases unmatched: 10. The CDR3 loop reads CASSSKNSGKDEQFF. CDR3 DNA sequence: TGTGCCAGCAGCTCAAAGAATAGCGGGAAGGATGAGCAGTTCTTC.

CDR3 region: CASREGHRGYEQYF. DNA of the CDR3: TGTGCCAGCAGGGAGGGACACCGCGGCTACGAGCAGTACTTC. The rearrangement uses TRBV5-6 and TRBJ2-7; D possibly matches TRBD1 or TRBD2 (6 bases each). Germline CDR1 and CDR2: SGHDT and YYEEEE. The CDR3 runs to 14 residues. Trimming took off 5 bases at V and 3 bases at J, with 15 bases between the two ends. Filled out from reference TRBV5-6 and TRBJ2-7, the complete variable domain reads DAGVTQSPTHLIKTRGQQVTLRCSPKSGHDTVSWYQQALGQGPQFIFQYYEEEERQRGNFPDRFSGHQFPNYSSELNVNALLLGDSALYLCASREGHRGYEQYFGPGTRLTVT.

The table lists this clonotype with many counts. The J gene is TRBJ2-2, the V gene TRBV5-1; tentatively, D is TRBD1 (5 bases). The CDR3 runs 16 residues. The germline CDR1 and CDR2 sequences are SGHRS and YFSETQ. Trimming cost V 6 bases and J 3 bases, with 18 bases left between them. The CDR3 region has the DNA TGCGCCAGCACCCAAGCAGGGTCGGCGGACACCGGGGAGCTGTTTTTT. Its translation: CASTQAGSADTGELFF.

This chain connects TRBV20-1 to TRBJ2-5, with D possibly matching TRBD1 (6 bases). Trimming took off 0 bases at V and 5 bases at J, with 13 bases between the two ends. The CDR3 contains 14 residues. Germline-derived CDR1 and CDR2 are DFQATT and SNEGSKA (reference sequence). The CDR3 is CSARDQGRGETQYF. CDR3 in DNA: TGCAGTGCTAGAGATCAGGGGCGAGGGGAGACCCAGTACTTC.

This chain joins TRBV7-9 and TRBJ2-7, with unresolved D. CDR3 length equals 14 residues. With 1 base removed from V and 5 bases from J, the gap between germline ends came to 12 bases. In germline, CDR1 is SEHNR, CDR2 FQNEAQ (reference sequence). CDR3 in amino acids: CASSLDRFMNEQYF. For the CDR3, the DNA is TGTGCCAGCAGCTTAGATCGTTTTATGAACGAGCAGTACTTC.